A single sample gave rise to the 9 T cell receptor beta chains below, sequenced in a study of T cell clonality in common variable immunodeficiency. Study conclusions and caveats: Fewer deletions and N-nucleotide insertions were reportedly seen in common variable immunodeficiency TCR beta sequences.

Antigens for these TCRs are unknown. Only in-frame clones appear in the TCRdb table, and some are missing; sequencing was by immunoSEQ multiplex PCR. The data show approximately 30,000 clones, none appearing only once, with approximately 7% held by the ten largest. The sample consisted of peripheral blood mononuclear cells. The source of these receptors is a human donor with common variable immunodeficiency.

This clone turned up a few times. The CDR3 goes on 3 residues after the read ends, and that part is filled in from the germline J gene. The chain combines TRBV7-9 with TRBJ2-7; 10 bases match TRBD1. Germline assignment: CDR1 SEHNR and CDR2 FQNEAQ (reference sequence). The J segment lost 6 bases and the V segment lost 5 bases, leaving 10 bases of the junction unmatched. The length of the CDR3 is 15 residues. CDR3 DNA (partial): TGTGCCAGCAGCCTACCGGACAGGGGGTTTGGCGAG. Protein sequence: CASSLPDRGFGE. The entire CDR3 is CASSLPDRGFGEQYF.

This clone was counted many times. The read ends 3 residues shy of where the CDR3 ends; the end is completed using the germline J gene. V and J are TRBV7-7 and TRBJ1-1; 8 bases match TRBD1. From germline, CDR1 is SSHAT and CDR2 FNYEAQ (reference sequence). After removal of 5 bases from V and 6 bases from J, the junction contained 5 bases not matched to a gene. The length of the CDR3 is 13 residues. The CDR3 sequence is CASSLGQGSEAFF. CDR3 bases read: TGTGCCAGCAGCCTCGGACAGGGATCTGAA.

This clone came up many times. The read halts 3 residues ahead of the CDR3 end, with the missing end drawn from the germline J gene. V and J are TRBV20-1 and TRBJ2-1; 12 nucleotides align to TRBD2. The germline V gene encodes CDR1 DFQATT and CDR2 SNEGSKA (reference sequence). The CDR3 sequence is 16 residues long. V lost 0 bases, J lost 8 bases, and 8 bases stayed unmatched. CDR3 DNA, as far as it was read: TGCAGTGCTAGAGATGAATCTAGCGGGAGGGGGTATGAG. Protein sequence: CSARDESSGRGYE. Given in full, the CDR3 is CSARDESSGRGYEQFF.

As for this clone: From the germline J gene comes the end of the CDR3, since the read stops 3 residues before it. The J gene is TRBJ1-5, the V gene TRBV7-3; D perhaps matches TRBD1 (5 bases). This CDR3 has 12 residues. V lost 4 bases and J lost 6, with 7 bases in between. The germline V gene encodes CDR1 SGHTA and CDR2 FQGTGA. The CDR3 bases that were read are TGTGCCAGCAGCTCGGGGGGTCAGCCC. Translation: CASSSGGQP. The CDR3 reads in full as CASSSGGQPQHF.

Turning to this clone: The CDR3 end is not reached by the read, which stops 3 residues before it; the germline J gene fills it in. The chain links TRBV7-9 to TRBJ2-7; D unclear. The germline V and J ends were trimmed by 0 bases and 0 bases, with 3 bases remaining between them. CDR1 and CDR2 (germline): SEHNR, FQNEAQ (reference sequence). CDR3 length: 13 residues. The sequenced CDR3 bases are TGTGCCAGCAGCTTAGCCAGCTCCTACGAG. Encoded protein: CASSLASSYE. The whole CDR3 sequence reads CASSLASSYEQYF.

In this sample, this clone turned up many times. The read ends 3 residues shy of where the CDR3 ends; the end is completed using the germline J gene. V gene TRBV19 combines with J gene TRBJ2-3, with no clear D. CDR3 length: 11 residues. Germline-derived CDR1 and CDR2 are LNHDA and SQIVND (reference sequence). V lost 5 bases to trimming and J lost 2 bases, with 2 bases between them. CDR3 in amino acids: CASSYTDTQYF. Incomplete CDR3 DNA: TGTGCCAGTAGTTACACAGATACG.

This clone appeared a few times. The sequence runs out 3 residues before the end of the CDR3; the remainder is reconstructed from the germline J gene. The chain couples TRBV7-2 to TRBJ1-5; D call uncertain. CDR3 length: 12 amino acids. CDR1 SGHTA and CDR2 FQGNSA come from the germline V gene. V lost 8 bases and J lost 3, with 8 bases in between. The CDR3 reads CASGLYNQPQHF. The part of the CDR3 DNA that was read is TGTGCCAGCGGGCTGTACAATCAGCCC.

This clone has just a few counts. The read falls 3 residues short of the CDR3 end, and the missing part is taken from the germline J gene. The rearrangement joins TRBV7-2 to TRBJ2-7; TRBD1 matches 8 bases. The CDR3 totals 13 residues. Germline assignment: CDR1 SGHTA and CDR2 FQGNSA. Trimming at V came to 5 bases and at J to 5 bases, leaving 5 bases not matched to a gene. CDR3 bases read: TGTGCCAGCAGCGTGGACAGGGTCCACGAG. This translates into CASSVDRVHE. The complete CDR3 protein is CASSVDRVHEQYF.

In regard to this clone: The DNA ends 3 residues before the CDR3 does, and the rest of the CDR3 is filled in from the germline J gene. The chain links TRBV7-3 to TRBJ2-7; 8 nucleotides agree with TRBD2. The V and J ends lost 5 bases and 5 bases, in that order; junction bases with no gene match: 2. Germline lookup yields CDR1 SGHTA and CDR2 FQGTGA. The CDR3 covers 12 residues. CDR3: CASSRGGHEQYF. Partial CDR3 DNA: TGTGCCAGCAGCCGGGGGGGTCACGAG.